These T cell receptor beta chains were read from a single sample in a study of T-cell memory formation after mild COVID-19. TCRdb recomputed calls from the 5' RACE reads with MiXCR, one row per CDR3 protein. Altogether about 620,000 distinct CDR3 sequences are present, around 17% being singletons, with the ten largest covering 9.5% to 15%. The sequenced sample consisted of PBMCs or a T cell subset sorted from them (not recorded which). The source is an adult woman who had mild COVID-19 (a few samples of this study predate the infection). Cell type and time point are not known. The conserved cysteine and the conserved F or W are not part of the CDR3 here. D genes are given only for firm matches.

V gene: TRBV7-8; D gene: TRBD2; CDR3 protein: ASSFSGRNSYNEQF
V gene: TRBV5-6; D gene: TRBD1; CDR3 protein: ASSVGQVQETQY
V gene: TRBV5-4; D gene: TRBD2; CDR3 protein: ASSLVGGSGTDTQY
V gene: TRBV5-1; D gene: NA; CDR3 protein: ASSPQEGMNTEAF
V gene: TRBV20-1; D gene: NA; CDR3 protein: SARTLGTGQNTEAF
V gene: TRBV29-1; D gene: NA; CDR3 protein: SVHRGYEQY
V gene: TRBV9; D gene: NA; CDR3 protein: ASSVVIGRANEQF
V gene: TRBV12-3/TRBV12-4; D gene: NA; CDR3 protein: ASSSLEISAEQY
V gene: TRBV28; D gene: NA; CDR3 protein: ASRTSSPLH
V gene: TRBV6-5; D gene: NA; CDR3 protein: ASSYWGEPEAF
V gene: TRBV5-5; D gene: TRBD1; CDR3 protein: ASDRDLRKPPLH
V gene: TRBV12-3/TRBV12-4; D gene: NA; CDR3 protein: ASNINSNQPQH
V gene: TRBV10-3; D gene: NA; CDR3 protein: AISENPQETQY
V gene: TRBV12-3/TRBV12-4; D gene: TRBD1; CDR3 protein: ASSLENRDSFLAKNIQY
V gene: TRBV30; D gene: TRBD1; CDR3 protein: AWIAGTGVNEQY
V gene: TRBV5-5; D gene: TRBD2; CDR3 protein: ASRVSGPLSYNEQF
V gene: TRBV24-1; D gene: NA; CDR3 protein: ATSEGIREQF
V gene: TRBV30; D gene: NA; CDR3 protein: AWSVGGSGEDTQY
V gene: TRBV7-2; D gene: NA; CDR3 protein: ASSLVGTQY
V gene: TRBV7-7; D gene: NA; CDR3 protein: AIGSSGNTIY
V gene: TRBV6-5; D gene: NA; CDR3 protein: ASSPTLTGYGYT
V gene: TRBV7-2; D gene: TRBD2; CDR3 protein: ASSLVLTLAGGTEGDTQY
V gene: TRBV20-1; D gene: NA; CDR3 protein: SARNRGRGRGETQY
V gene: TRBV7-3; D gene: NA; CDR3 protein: ASSLSGTAGELF
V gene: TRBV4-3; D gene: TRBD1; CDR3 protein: ASSQLRGPRETQY
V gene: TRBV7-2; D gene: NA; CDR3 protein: ASSPVWDPNEQF
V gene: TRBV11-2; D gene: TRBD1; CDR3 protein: ASSLEGTATSSTIY
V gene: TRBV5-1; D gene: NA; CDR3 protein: ASRPTNTGELF
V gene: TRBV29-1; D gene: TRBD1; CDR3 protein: SVDKGQGKPTQY
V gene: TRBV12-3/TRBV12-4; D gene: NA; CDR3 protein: ASTHLGSTDTQY
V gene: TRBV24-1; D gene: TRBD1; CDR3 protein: ATSSTGENEKLF
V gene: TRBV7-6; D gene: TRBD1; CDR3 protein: ASSLGQAGGYSNQPQH
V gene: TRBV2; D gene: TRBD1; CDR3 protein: ASSGDRGRSAGANVLT
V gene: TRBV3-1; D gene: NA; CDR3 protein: ASSQVQGLSTDTQY
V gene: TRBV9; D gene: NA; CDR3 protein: ASSQDSTNLHRYTQY
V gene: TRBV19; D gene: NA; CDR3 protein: ASGQMETEAF
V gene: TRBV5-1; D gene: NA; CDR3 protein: ASSLEFSSGTGNEQF
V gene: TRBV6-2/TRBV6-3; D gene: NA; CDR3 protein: ASSYGGGGYEQY
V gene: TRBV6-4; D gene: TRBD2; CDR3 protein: ASSDSPTLAGGQLSSYNEQF
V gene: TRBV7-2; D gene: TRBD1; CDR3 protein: ASSFTGGGNTIY
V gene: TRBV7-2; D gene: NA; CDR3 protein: ASSWTGTPNTEAF
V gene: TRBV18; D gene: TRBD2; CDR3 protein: ASSPYSSGSYEQY
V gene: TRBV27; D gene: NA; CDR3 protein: ASSSGEYAGNTIY
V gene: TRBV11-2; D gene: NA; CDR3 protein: ASSLRFGPRRTEAF
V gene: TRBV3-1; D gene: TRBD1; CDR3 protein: ASSQAGQGSTEAF
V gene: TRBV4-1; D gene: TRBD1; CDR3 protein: ASSPRDRGPYEQY
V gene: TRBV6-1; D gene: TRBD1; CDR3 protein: ASSVSTGGGSYGYT
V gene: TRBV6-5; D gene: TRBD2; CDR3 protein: ASSYSETSYRTDTQY
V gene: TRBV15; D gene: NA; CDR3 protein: ATSRTRLVDEQY
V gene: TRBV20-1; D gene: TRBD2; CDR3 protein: SALLAGGNEQF
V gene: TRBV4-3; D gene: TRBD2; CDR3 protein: ASSQDGLAGEAQF